The 21 T cell receptor beta chains below all came from one sample that was sequenced in a study of post-analysis software for immune sequencing data. The TCR beta cDNA libraries carried unique molecular identifiers. TCRdb re-analysed the PCR reads in MiXCR, keeping a single row per CDR3 protein. The sample lists about 540,000 distinct CDR3 sequences; around 34% were seen once. These TCRs are of unknown antigen specificity. Study observations and caveats: About five TRBV segments, including TRBV5-6, TRBV5-1 and TRBV20-1, were more frequent in patients than controls.

The sample was blood. The receptors derive from a girl between 2 and 17 years old with multiple sclerosis.

The rearrangement uses TRBV7-8 and TRBJ2-5; tentatively, D is TRBD1 or TRBD2 (5 bases each). The CDR3 has 14 amino acids. CDR1 SGHVS and CDR2 FQNEAQ come from the germline V gene. Trimming stripped 1 base from V and 5 bases from J, with 11 bases between. CDR3 nucleotides: TGTGCCAGCAGCTTAGGGGACCTCCGGGAGACCCAGTACTTC. As protein: CASSLGDLRETQYF.

This sequence joins TRBV2 and TRBJ1-5; D unresolved. The ends were cut back, 7 bases at V and 1 base at J, with 14 bases in the middle. Per the germline V gene, CDR1 is SNHLY and CDR2 is FYNNEI. The CDR3 is made up of 15 amino acids. CDR3 sequence: CASKRGLQSNQPQHF. The CDR3, as DNA: TGTGCCAGCAAAAGAGGGCTTCAAAGCAATCAGCCCCAGCATTTT.

The chain combines TRBV12-3 or TRBV12-4 with TRBJ1-1; 9 bases agree with TRBD1. V was clipped by 5 bases and J by 1 base; unmatched bases: 8. This CDR3 is built from 16 residues. The CDR3 loop is CASSTGQGQGNTEAFF. CDR3 sequence (DNA): TGTGCCAGCAGTACCGGTCAGGGACAGGGGAACACTGAAGCTTTCTTT.

This clonotype was recorded many times. Its ends do not fully match the called genes, so a read error is possible. J is TRBJ2-3 and V is TRBV5-1; D is unresolved. CDR1 is SGHRS, CDR2 YFSETQ, per germline. CDR3 length: 11 amino acids. CDR3 sequence (DNA): TGTGCCAGCAGTTTCTTAGATACGCAGTATTTT. It translates to CASSFLDTQYF. Together with reference TRBV5-1 and TRBJ2-3, the CDR3 gives the full variable domain: KAGVTQTPRYLIKTRGQQVTLSCSPISGHRSVSWYQQTPGQGLQFLFEYFSETQRNKGNFPGRFSGRQFSNSRSEMNVSTLELGDSALYLCASSFLDTQYFGPGTRLTVL.

The chain employs TRBV6-5 and TRBJ1-1, with unresolved D. The CDR3 runs to 15 residues. CDR1 MNHEY and CDR2 SVGAGI come from the germline V gene. V gave up 2 bases and J gave up 5 bases, with 15 bases separating them. CDR3: CASSYSRVLGTEAFF. CDR3 sequence (DNA): TGTGCCAGCAGTTACAGTCGGGTGTTAGGAACTGAAGCTTTCTTT.

A few counts support this clonotype. J is TRBJ2-3 and V is TRBV27; 8 bases align to TRBD2. Per germline, CDR1 MNHEY and CDR2 SMNVEV (reference sequence). The CDR3 covers 13 residues. Unmatched junction bases numbered 7, after V lost 9 bases and J lost 5 bases. CDR3 residues: CASRGSGVDTQYF. CDR3 coding DNA: TGTGCCAGTAGGGGTAGCGGGGTAGATACGCAGTATTTT.

This clonotype appeared a few times. This sequence joins TRBV12-3 or TRBV12-4 and TRBJ1-2, with D uncertain. The CDR3 consists of 12 residues. The V gene lost 8 bases and the J gene lost 0 bases, with 7 bases spanning the gap. DNA for the CDR3: TGTGCCAGCTGGACGACTAACTATGGCTACACCTTC. This translates into CASWTTNYGYTF.

The CDR3 spells CASSFVQEIYGYTF. CDR3 DNA: TGTGCCAGCAGCTTCGTCCAGGAGATCTATGGCTACACCTTC. The chain has TRBV7-9 and TRBJ1-2, with D uncertain. Germline CDR1 and CDR2: SEHNR and FQNEAQ (reference sequence). This CDR3 has 14 residues. V was cut by 3 bases and J by 4 bases, with 12 bases left in between.

This clonotype has more than one count but fewer than ten. This chain uses TRBV6-2 or TRBV6-3 with TRBJ2-7; D ambiguous. This CDR3 has 13 amino acids. V was cut by 2 bases and J by 4 bases, with 9 bases left in between. Germline V gives CDR1 MNHEY, CDR2 SVGEGT. The CDR3 spells CASSYESRYEQYF. The CDR3 DNA reads as TGTGCCAGCAGTTACGAATCTAGATACGAGCAGTACTTC.

A few counts support this clonotype. The genes are TRBV29-1 and TRBJ2-5; D is possibly TRBD1 (6 bases). Between the trimmed V and J ends, which lost 5 bases and 2 bases, there was a span of 9 bases. Germline V gives CDR1 SQVTM, CDR2 ANQGSEA. There are 12 residues in the CDR3. The CDR3 DNA follows: TGCAGCGTTAAGACAGGACAAGAGACCCAGTACTTC. Translating gives CSVKTGQETQYF.

This clonotype was counted ten times or more. Written as DNA, the CDR3 is TGTGCCAGCAGTCCCACCGGGAGGGTTCTCCACAATGAGCAGTTCTTC. Encoded protein: CASSPTGRVLHNEQFF. The V gene is TRBV12-3 or TRBV12-4, the J gene TRBJ2-1, with TRBD2 matching over 8 bases. The CDR3 sequence is 16 residues long. The junction had 11 bases not matched to a gene; V was cut back by 5 bases and J by 5 bases.

In its sample, this clonotype was seen many times. This chain connects TRBV6-1 to TRBJ2-1; tentatively, D is TRBD1 or TRBD2 (5 bases each). This CDR3 comprises 16 residues. V was cut by 7 bases and J by 4 bases, with 20 bases left in between. Germline V gives CDR1 MNHNS, CDR2 SASEGT. The CDR3 bases are TGTGCCAGCACCGTCGTTGGGGGACCTTTTTACAATGAGCAGTTCTTC. This translates into CASTVVGGPFYNEQFF.

Ten or more counts support this clonotype. This chain connects TRBV10-2 to TRBJ1-2; D is undetermined. The V and J ends lost 5 bases and 2 bases respectively, with 9 bases between them. The CDR3 consists of 13 residues. The germline V gene encodes CDR1 WSHSY and CDR2 SAAADI. CDR3 loop: CASSLRGNYGYTF. The CDR3 DNA reads as TGCGCCAGCAGTCTACGGGGAAACTATGGCTACACCTTC.

The chain links TRBV5-1 to TRBJ2-1; D possibly corresponds to TRBD1 (6 bases). This CDR3 has 15 amino acids. V was shortened by 0 bases and J by 6 bases, with 13 bases between the two germline ends. Looked up from germline, CDR1 is SGHRS and CDR2 is YFSETQ. This CDR3 is CASSLELGQINEQFF. CDR3 in DNA: TGCGCCAGCAGCTTGGAACTCGGACAGATCAATGAGCAGTTCTTC.

The chain employs TRBV7-9 and TRBJ1-3, with 7 bases identical to TRBD1. This CDR3 comprises 16 residues. V was clipped by 6 bases and J by 5 bases; unmatched bases: 13. Germline V CDR1 and CDR2: SEHNR, FQNEAQ (reference sequence). Here the CDR3 reads CASRHRGRNLRNTIYF. CDR3 bases: TGTGCCAGCAGACACAGGGGTCGGAATCTTAGAAACACCATATATTTT.

In its sample, this clonotype was seen a few times. A read error may account for a junction end that differs from germline. The J gene is TRBJ1-2, the V gene TRBV12-3 or TRBV12-4; D is unresolved. CDR3 length: 12 amino acids. The CDR3 DNA reads TGTGCCAGCAGTTTCAGTAACTGTGGCTACACCTTC. Its translation: CASSFSNCGYTF.

This rearrangement joins TRBV20-1 to TRBJ1-6; weak D call: TRBD1 (5 bases). Trimming removed 6 bases at V and 14 bases at J, with 14 bases between. CDR3 length: 11 residues. Germline V gene sequence: CDR1 DFQATT, CDR2 SNEGSKA (reference sequence). The DNA for the CDR3 is TGCAGTGCGGCAGGGTTTGCCACCCTCCACTTT. Encoded protein: CSAAGFATLHF.

The chain combines TRBV5-5 with TRBJ2-4; maybe TRBD1 (6 bases). The germline V and J ends were trimmed by 2 bases and 0 bases, with 21 bases remaining between them. Germline V gene lookup returns CDR1 SGHKS and CDR2 YYEKEE (reference sequence). There are 19 residues in the CDR3. The CDR3 spells CASSFNGGPYLLAKNIQYF. The DNA of the CDR3 is TGTGCCAGCAGCTTCAATGGGGGCCCGTACTTACTAGCCAAAAACATTCAGTACTTC.

J is TRBJ2-1 and V is TRBV29-1, with TRBD2 identical over 15 bases. The CDR3 contains 18 residues. CDR1 and CDR2 (germline): SQVTM, ANQGSEA. V trimming: 7 bases; J trimming: 5 bases; junction bases outside the gene matches: 15. The CDR3 coding sequence is TGCAGCGCCAAATTAACAGGGGGGACTAGCGGGGGGCACAATGAGCAGTTCTTC. Residues: CSAKLTGGTSGGHNEQFF.

There are a few counts of this clonotype. The rearrangement joins TRBV4-1 to TRBJ2-3; D is unresolved. The CDR3 extends over 14 amino acids. CDR1 MGHRA and CDR2 YSYEKL come from the germline V gene. The V and J ends lost 5 bases and 2 bases respectively, with 11 bases between them. In nucleotides, the CDR3 is TGCGCCAGCAGCGCGATTTTCCTCACAGATACGCAGTATTTT. The encoded protein is CASSAIFLTDTQYF.

Regarding this clonotype: The germline gene is not matched at one end of the junction; a read error may be the cause. The rearrangement joins TRBV14 to TRBJ2-6; D may be TRBD1 (6 bases). This CDR3 contains 18 residues. Germline CDR1 is SGHDN and CDR2 is FVKESK. CDR3 bases: TGTGCCGGCAGCCAAGCCGACAGGTCGCCCTCTGGGGCCAACGTCCTGACTTTC. As protein: CAGSQADRSPSGANVLTF. The complete variable domain, with remaining parts taken from reference TRBV14 and TRBJ2-6, reads EAGVTQFPSHSVIEKGQTVTLRCDPISGHDNLYWYRRVMGKEIKFLLHFVKESKQDESGMPNNRFLAERTGGTYSTLKVQPAELEDSGVYFCAGSQADRSPSGANVLTFGAGSRLTVL.